These 6 T cell receptor beta chains were all obtained from the same sample, sequenced in a study of blood T cell repertoires in COVID-19. Clones were read by immunoSEQ multiplex PCR, and TCRdb kept only the in-frame ones, dropping some. The data contain about 240,000 clones, about 88% of them seen just once; the ten biggest clones take up 10% to 13%. The material sequenced was peripheral blood. The receptors come from a woman aged 50 to 65 with COVID-19, enrolled during active disease.

This rearrangement joins TRBV21-1 to TRBJ2-7; TRBD1 is taken as the D call from the table, unchecked against the DNA. TRBV21-1 is an annotated pseudogene. This CDR3 contains 16 residues. CDR3 nucleotide sequence: TGTGCCAGTCGAATGACCTCAGGGGTCCAACGCTACGAGCAGTACGTC. As protein: CASRMTSGVQRYEQYV.

This chain connects TRBV6-6 to TRBJ1-2; TRBD1 aligns across 7 bases. CDR1 is MNHNY and CDR2 is SVGAGI in the germline V gene (reference sequence). V shed 2 bases, J shed 9 bases, and the junction held 12 bases outside the gene matches. This CDR3 spans 15 amino acids. CDR3 coding DNA: TGTGCCAGCAGTTACACTCCCCAGCAGGGGGATCGCTACACCTTC. Protein product: CASSYTPQQGDRYTF.

This chain joins TRBV19 and TRBJ2-2; 9 nucleotides align to TRBD2. The V and J ends lost 4 bases and 0 bases, in that order; junction bases with no gene match: 9. Germline CDR1 and CDR2: LNHDA and SQIVND (reference sequence). The CDR3 contains 18 residues. As DNA, the CDR3 is TGTGCCAGTAGTAAGCCCAGCGGGGGGCACCCGAACACCGGGGAGCTGTTTTTT. Protein: CASSKPSGGHPNTGELFF.

V is TRBV19 and J is TRBJ1-2, with D uncertain. The germline CDR1 and CDR2 sequences are LNHDA and SQIVND (reference sequence). The CDR3 is 13 amino acids. V dropped 5 bases and J dropped 7 bases, with 14 bases sitting between them. The CDR3 bases are TGTGCCAGTAGTCCTAACGGCGGCCCTGGCTACACCTTC. Encoded protein: CASSPNGGPGYTF.

Turning to this clone: A junction boundary mismatches the germline segment, possibly from a read error. This sequence joins TRBV4-2 and TRBJ2-2; 8 bases agree with TRBD1. Germline CDR1 and CDR2: LGHNA and YNFKEQ. The CDR3 spans 15 residues. CDR3 DNA: TGTGCCAGCACCCAAAGGACAGGGAATACCGGGGAGCTGTTTTTT. Its protein is CASTQRTGNTGELFF.

The chain carries TRBV29-1 and TRBJ2-5; the D is unclear. V was shortened by 4 bases and J by 5 bases, with 17 bases between the two germline ends. The CDR3 extends over 14 amino acids. Germline V lookup: CDR1 SQVTM, CDR2 ANQGSEA. This CDR3 is CSVGPRLYTETQYF. In DNA, the CDR3 is TGCAGCGTTGGACCTCGACTGTACACGGAGACCCAGTACTTC.